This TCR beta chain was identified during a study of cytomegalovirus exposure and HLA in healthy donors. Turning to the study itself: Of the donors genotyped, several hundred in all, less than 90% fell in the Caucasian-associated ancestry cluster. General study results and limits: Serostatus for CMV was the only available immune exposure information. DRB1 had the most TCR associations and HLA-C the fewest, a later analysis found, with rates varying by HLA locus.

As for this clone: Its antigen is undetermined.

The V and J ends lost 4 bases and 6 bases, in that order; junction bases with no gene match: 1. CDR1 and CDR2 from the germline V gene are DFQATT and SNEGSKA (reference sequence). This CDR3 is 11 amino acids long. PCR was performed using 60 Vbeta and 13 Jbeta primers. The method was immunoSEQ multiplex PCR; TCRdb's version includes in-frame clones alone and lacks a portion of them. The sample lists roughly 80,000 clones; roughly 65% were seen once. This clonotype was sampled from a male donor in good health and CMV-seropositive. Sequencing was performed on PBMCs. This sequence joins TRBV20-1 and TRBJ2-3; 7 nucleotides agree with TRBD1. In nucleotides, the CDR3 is TGCAGTGCTACCAGGGGGGATACGCAGTATTTT. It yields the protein CSATRGDTQYF.